This paragraph reports one T cell receptor beta chain. Vbeta (60) and Jbeta (13) primers were used in the PCR. Profiled with immunoSEQ multiplex PCR; TCRdb holds only in-frame clones, not every one. The sample shows 150,000 or so clones, and around 1.6% sits with its ten largest clones. Looked up from germline, CDR1 is SSHAT and CDR2 is FNYEAQ (reference sequence). The CDR3 contains 16 residues. V lost 5 bases to trimming and J lost 1 base, with 14 bases between them. These data come from a study of cytomegalovirus exposure and HLA in healthy donors. Study at large: In terms of ancestry, the Caucasian-associated cluster contained around four fifths of the roughly 400 genotyped donors.

Sequenced material: PBMCs. J is TRBJ2-2 and V is TRBV7-7, with D perhaps TRBD1 (5 bases). The receptor was isolated from a man between 18 and 29 years old in good health and CMV-seronegative. The CDR3 spells CASSPETALNTGELFF. CDR3 bases: TGTGCCAGCAGCCCCGAGACAGCCTTGAACACCGGGGAGCTGTTTTTT.